This TCR beta chain originates from a study of human T cells and chemical hapten exposure. Study-level information: Patch tests put 0.01% DPC on the upper back, read at 6 days. The patients were mostly female; they had alopecia areata, totalis or universalis.

The CDR3 length is 11 residues. Per germline, CDR1 MNHNY and CDR2 SVGAGI (reference sequence). Trimming removed 3 bases from V and 10 bases from J, with 7 bases in between. From the RACE reads, TCRdb called clonotypes with MiXCR, one entry per CDR3 protein. The table includes fewer than 350,000 distinct CDR3 sequences, about 7.7% detected once. This clonotype showed up just a few times. Time point reported: pre-sensitization, week 0. As for treatment: therapeutic diphenylcyclopropenone sensitization with weekly scalp DPC. People who gave samples had alopecia, were 18 to 70 years old, and were suitable for DPC. Unseparated into fractions, whole blood served as the source from which total RNA was extracted.

This sequence originates from a man aged 18 to 35 with alopecia areata. Some clones in this sample may be carry-over from other donors' samples. Source: whole blood, taken in connection with sensitization to the hapten diphenylcyclopropenone (DPC). The rearrangement uses TRBV6-6 and TRBJ2-1, with D perhaps matching TRBD2 (5 bases). As DNA, the CDR3 is TGTGCCAGCAGTTATCGGAGGGAGCAGTTCTTC. Translation: CASSYRREQFF.